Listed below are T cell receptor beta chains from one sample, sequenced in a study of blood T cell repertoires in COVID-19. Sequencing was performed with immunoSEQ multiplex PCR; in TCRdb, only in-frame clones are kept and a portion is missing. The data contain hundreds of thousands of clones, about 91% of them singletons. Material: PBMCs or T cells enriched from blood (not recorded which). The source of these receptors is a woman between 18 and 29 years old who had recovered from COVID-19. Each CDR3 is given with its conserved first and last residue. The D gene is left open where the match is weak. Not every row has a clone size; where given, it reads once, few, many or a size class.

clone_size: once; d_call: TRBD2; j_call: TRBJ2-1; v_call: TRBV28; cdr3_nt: TGTGCCAGCTGGCGACGGGGGACTAGCGGCAATGAGCAGTTCTTC; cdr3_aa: CASWRRGTSGNEQFF
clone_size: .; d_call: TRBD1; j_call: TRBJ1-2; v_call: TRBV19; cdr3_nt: TGTGCCAGTAATCGCGGGACAGAGAACTATGGCTACACCTTC; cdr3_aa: CASNRGTENYGYTF
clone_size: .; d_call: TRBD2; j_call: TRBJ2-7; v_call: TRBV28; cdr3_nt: TGTGCCAGCAGTTTTAGCGGGGGGAAGACGTACTTC; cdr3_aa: CASSFSGGKTYF
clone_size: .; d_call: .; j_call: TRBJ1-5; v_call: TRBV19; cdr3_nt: TGTGCCAGTAGTAACCGGTATCAGCCCCAGCATTTT; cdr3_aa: CASSNRYQPQHF
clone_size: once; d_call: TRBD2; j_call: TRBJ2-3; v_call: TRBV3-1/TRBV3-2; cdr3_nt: TGTGCCAGCAGCCATCTAGCGGGGGCCCGCACAGATACGCAGTATTTT; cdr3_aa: CASSHLAGARTDTQYF
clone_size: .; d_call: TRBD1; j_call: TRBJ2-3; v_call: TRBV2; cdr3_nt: TGTGCCAGCAGCAGGACAGGGATAGGAACAGATACGCAGTATTTT; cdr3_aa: CASSRTGIGTDTQYF
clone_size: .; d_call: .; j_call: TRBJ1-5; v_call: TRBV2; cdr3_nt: TGTGCCAGCAGTGAAGAGGGGCATCAGCCCCAGCATTTT; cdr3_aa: CASSEEGHQPQHF
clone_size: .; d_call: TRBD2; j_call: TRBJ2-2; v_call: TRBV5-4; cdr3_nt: TGTGCCAGCAGCCTGGGACTAGCGGGGACCGGGGAGCTGTTTTTT; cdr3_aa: CASSLGLAGTGELFF
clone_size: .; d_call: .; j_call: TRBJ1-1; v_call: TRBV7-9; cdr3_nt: TGTGCCAGCAGCTACTCGGGCAGGGGGAACACTGAAGCTTTCTTT; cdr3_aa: CASSYSGRGNTEAFF
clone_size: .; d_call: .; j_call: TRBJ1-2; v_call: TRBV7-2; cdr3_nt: TGTGCCAGCAGCGGACGGACAGAAATCTATGGCTACACCTTC; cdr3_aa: CASSGRTEIYGYTF
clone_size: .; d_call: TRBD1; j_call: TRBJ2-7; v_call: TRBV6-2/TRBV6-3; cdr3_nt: TGTGCCAGCAGCCCTAGACAGGGGCAGCACGAGCAGTACTTC; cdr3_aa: CASSPRQGQHEQYF
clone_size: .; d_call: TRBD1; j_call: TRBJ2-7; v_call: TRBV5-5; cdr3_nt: TGTGCCAGCATCGATGCCGGGACAGCCCGTTTTGGGCAGTACTTC; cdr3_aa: CASIDAGTARFGQYF
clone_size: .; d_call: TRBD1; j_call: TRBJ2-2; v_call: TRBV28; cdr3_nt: TGTGCCAGCAGTCCCAGGGACAGGGCGGACGGGGAGCTGTTTTTT; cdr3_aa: CASSPRDRADGELFF
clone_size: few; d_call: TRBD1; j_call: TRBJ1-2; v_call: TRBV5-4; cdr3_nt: TGTGCCAGCAGCCTCCCGAAGAGGACAGGGCTCGGCTATGGCTACACCTTC; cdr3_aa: CASSLPKRTGLGYGYTF
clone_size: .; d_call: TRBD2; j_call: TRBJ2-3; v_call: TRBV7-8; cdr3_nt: TGTGCCAGCAGCCGGTTTTTAGCGGGAGGCGGGGATACGCAGTATTTT; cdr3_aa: CASSRFLAGGGDTQYF
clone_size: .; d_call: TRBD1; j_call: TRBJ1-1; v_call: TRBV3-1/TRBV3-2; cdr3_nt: TGTGCCAGCAGCCTAGGGACAGGGGCTTTTAACGCTGAAGCTTTCTTT; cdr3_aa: CASSLGTGAFNAEAFF
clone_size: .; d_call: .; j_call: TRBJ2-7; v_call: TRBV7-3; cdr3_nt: TGTGCCAGCAGCGAAAGCCCGGGCTACGAGCAGTACTTC; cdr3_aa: CASSESPGYEQYF
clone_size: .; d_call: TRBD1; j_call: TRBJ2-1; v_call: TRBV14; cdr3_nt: TGTGCCAGCAGCCTCGGACAGGTCGACTGGAATGAGCAGTTCTTC; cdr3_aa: CASSLGQVDWNEQFF